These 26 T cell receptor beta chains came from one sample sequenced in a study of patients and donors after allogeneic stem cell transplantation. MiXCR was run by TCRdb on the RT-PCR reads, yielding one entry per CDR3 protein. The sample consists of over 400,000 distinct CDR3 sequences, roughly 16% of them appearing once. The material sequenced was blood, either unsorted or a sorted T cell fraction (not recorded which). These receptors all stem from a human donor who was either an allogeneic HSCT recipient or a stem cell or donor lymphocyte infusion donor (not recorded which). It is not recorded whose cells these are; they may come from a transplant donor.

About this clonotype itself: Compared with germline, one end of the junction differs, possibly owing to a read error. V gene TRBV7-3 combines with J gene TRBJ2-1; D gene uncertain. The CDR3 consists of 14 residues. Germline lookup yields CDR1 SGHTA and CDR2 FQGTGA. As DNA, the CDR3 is TGTGCCAGCACCTTAAGGTACGGAGACAATGAGCAGTTCTTC. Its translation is CASTLRYGDNEQFF.

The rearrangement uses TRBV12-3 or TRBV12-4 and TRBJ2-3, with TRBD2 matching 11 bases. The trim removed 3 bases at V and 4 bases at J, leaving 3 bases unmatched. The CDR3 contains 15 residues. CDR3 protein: CASSFRTSGPDTQYF. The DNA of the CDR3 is TGTGCCAGCAGTTTCCGGACTAGCGGGCCAGATACGCAGTATTTT.

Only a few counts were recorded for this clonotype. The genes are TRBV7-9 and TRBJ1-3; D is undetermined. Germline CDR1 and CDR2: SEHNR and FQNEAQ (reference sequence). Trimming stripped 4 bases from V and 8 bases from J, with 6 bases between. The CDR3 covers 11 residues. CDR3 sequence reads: CASSYMDTIYF. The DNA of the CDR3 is TGTGCCAGCAGCTACATGGACACCATATATTTT.

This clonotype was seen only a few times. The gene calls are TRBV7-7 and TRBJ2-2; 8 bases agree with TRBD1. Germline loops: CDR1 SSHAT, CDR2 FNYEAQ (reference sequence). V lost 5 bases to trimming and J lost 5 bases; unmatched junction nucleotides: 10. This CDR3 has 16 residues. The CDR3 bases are TGTGCCAGCAGCGCCTCCGGACAGGGAGGTACCGGGGAGCTGTTTTTT. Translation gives CASSASGQGGTGELFF.

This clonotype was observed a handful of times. The CDR3 is CASRSAGIAIRAYEQYF. The CDR3 DNA reads TGTGCCAGCAGATCCGCCGGGATCGCTATTAGGGCCTACGAGCAGTACTTC. The V and J genes are TRBV12-3 or TRBV12-4 and TRBJ2-7; TRBD2 is a possible D gene (5 bases). The CDR3 length is 17 residues. V lost 6 bases and J lost 2, with 23 bases in between.

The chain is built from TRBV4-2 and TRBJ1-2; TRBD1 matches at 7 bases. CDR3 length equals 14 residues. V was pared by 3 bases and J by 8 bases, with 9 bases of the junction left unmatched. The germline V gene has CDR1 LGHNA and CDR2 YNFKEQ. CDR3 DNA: TGTGCCAGCAGCCAGGTCCGACAGGGAGAGGGCTACACCTTC. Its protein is CASSQVRQGEGYTF.

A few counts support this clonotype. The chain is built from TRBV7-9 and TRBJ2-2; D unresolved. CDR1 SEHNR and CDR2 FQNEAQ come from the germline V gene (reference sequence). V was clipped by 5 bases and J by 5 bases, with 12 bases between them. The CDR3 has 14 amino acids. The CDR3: CASSRGGRTGELFF. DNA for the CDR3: TGTGCCAGCAGCCGTGGCGGTAGAACCGGGGAGCTGTTTTTT.

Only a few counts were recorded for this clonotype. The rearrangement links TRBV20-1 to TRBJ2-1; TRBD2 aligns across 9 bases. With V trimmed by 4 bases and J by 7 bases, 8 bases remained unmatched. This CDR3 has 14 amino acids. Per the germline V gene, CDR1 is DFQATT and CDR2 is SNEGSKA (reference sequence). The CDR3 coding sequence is TGCAGTGCTACAAGCGGGGGGTCTATAAATGAGCAGTTCTTC. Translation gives CSATSGGSINEQFF.

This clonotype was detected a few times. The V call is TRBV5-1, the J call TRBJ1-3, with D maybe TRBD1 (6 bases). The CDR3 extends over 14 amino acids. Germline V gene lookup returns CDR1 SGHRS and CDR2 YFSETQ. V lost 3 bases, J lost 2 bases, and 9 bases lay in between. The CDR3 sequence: CASSWTATGNTIYF. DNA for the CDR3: TGCGCCAGCAGCTGGACAGCTACTGGAAACACCATATATTTT.

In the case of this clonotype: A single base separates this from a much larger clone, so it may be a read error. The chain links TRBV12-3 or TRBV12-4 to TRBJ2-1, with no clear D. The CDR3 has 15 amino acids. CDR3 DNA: TGTGCCACCAGTTTGGTGGGCCCGGGTTACAATGAGCAGTTCTTC. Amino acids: CATSLVGPGYNEQFF.

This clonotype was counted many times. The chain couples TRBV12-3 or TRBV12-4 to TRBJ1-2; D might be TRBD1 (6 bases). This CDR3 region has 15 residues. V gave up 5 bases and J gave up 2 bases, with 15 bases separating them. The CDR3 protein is CASSPSYRANYGYTF. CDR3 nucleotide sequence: TGTGCCAGCAGTCCCTCCTACAGGGCGAACTATGGCTACACCTTC.

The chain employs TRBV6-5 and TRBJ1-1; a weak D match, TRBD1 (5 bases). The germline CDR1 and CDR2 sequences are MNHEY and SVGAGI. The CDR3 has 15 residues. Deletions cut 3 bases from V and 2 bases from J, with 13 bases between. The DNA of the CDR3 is TGTGCCAGCAGTTATACCCAAACAGGTAACACTGAAGCTTTCTTT. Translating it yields CASSYTQTGNTEAFF.

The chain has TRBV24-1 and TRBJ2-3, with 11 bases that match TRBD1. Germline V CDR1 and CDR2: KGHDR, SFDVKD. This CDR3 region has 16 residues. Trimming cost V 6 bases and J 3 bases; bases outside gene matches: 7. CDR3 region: CATSTLRDRGTDTQYF. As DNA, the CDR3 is TGTGCCACCAGTACCCTCCGGGACAGGGGGACAGATACGCAGTATTTT.

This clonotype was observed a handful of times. The CDR3, as DNA: TGCAGCGTGAACAGGGGGGACACTGAAGCTTTCTTT. Encoded protein: CSVNRGDTEAFF. V and J are TRBV29-1 and TRBJ1-1; 8 positions agree with TRBD1. V trimming: 6 bases; J trimming: 3 bases; junction bases outside the gene matches: 3. The germline V gene encodes CDR1 SQVTM and CDR2 ANQGSEA. The CDR3 is 12 amino acids.

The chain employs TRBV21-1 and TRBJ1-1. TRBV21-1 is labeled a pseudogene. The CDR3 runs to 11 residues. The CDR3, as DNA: TGTGCCAGCAGCAAAGCAGGGGAAGCTTTCTTT. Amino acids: CASSKAGEAFF.

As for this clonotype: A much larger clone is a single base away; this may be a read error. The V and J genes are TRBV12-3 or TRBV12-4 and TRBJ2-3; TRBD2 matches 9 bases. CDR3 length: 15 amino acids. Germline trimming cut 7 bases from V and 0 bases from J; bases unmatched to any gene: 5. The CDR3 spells CASTISGRSTDTQYF. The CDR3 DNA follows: TGTGCCAGCACCATTAGCGGGAGAAGCACAGATACGCAGTATTTT.

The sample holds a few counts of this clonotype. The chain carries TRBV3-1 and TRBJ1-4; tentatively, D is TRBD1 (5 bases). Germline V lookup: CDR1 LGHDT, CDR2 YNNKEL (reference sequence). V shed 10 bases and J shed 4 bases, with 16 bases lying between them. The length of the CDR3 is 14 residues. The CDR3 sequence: CATRPQGFNEKLFF. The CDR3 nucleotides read TGTGCCACCAGGCCCCAGGGCTTTAATGAAAAACTGTTTTTT.

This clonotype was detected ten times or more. CDR3: CASSFKGNEQFF. The DNA for the CDR3 is TGTGCCAGCAGTTTCAAGGGCAATGAGCAGTTCTTC. The chain recombines TRBV12-3 or TRBV12-4 with TRBJ2-1; D gene uncertain. V was pared by 3 bases and J by 6 bases, with 6 bases between. The CDR3 contains 12 residues.

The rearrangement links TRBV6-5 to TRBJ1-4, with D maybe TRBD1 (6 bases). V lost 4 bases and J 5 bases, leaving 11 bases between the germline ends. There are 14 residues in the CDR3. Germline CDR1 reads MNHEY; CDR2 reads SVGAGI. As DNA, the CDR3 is TGTGCCAGCAGTTTCCGACAGGAGAATGAAAAACTGTTTTTT. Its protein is CASSFRQENEKLFF.

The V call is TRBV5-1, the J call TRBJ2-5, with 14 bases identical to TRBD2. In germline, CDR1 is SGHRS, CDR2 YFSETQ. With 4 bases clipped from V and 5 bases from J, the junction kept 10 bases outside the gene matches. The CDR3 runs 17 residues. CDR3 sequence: CASSLGLAGGSRETQYF. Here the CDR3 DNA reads TGCGCCAGCAGCCTAGGACTAGCGGGAGGTAGTAGGGAGACCCAGTACTTC.

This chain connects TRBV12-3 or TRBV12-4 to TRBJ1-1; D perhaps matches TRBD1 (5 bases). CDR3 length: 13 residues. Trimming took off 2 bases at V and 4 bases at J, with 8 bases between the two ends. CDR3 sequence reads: CASSLFGGTEAFF. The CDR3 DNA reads TGTGCCAGCAGTTTATTTGGGGGCACTGAAGCTTTCTTT.

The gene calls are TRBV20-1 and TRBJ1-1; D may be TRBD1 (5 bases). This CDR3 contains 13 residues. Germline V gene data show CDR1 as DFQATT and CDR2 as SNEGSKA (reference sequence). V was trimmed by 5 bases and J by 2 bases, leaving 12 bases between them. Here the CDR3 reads CSAVTAGNTEAFF. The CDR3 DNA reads TGCAGTGCTGTGACAGCCGGCAACACTGAAGCTTTCTTT.

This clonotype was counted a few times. Written as DNA, the CDR3 is TGTGCCAGCAACCCGGGGGGACAGGCGGACGAGCAGTACTTC. The encoded protein is CASNPGGQADEQYF. The chain employs TRBV12-3 or TRBV12-4 and TRBJ2-7, with D possibly being TRBD1 (8 bases). This CDR3 is built from 14 residues. V was pared by 7 bases and J by 5 bases, with 18 bases between.

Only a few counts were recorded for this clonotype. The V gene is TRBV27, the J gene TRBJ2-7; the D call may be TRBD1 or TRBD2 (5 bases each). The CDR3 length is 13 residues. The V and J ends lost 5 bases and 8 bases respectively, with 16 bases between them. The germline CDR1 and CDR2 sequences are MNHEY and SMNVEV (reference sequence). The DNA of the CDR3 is TGTGCCAGCAGTGGGACGGGGACGGGTAAGCAGTACTTC. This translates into CASSGTGTGKQYF.

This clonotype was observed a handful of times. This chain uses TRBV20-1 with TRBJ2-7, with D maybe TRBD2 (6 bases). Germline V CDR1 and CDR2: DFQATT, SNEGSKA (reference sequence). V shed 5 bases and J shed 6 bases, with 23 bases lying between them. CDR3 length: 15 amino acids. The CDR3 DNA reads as TGCAGTGCTCCCCTCGGAGGGACTGCACCTGGCGAGCAGTACTTC. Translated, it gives CSAPLGGTAPGEQYF.

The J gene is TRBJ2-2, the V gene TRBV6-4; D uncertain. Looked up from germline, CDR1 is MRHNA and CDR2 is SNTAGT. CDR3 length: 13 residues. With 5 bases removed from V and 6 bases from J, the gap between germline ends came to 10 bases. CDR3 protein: CASSRSESGELFF. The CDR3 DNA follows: TGTGCCAGCAGTCGCTCTGAGTCCGGGGAGCTGTTTTTT.